This T cell receptor beta chain was recovered during a study of shared clonotypes between healthy human individuals. Study background: Three plates were used per donor for CD4 naive, three for CD4 memory, two for CD8 naive and one for CD8 memory.

CDR3 length: 12 residues. V dropped 4 bases and J dropped 5; count of bases not matched to a gene: 0. The germline gives CDR1 MDHEN, CDR2 SYDVKM. Naive CD8 cells, CD45RO-negative and positively selected for CCR7, excluded terminally differentiated effector memory CD45RA+ cells. Comments on this clone: Its antigen is undetermined.

Produced via immunoSEQ multiplex PCR; TCRdb's table is partial and in-frame only. This repertoire shows millions of clones, about 94% found once; its top ten account for about 1.1%. Findings of the study overall: Relative to clonotypes present in all four donors, those not shared had lower generation probabilities.

V and J are TRBV28 and TRBJ2-3, with 7 bases lining up with TRBD1. The sequenced sample was naive CD8+ T cells sorted from blood. This receptor was obtained from a man between 18 and 29 years old in good health. In nucleotides, the CDR3 is TGTGCCAGCAGTTGGGACAGAGATACGCAGTATTTT. Translated, it gives CASSWDRDTQYF.